This TCR beta chain originates from a study of CD8+ T cells in alopecia areata. Notes on the study in general: Tofacitinib did not eliminate many expanded lesional clones from scalp or blood.

Trimming pared 0 bases from V and 3 bases from J, leaving 3 bases between. The CDR3 length is 13 residues. Germline V gives CDR1 SGHVS, CDR2 FNYEAQ. In each case, RNA was isolated and then reverse transcribed into cDNA as the sequencing template. Profiled with immunoSEQ multiplex PCR; TCRdb holds only in-frame clones, not every one. Of tens of thousands of clones listed, around 46% are singletons. The treatment was: oral pan-JAK inhibitor, 5-10 mg twice daily. Note on this clone: Its specificity is unknown.

The sequencing used CD8+ T cells sorted from blood, collected around week 37, from a patient treated with tofacitinib. The receptor comes from a human donor with alopecia areata. The chain employs TRBV7-6 and TRBJ1-5; D call uncertain. The CDR3 nucleotides read TGTGCCAGCAGCTTAGCCCCCAATCAGCCCCAGCATTTT. Translation gives CASSLAPNQPQHF.